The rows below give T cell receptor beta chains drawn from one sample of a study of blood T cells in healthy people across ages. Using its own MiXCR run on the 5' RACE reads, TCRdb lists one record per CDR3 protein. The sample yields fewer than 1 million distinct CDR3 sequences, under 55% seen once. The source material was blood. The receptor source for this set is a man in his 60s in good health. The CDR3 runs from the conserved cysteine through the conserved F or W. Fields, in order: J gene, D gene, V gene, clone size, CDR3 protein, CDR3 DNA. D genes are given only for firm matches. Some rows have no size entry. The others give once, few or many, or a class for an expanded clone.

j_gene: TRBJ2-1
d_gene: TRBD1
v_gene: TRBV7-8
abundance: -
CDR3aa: CASSTAQGAGEQFF
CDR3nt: TGTGCCAGCAGCACAGCACAGGGGGCAGGGGAGCAGTTCTTC

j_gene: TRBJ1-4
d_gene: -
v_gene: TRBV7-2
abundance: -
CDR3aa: CASSFTGGKEKLFF
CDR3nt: TGTGCCAGCAGCTTTACAGGAGGGAAAGAAAAACTGTTTTTT

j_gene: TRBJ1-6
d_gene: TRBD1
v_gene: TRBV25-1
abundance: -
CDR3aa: CASSESGRGISPLHF
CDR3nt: TGTGCCAGCAGTGAATCCGGCAGGGGGATTTCACCCCTCCACTTT

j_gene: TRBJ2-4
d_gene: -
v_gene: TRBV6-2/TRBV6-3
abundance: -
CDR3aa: CASSPQQVIAKNIQYF
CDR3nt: TGTGCCAGCAGTCCTCAACAGGTGATAGCCAAAAACATTCAGTACTTC

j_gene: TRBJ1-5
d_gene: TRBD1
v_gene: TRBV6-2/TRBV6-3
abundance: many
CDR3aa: CASSFGTGIHQPQHF
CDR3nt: TGTGCCAGCAGTTTCGGGACAGGGATCCATCAGCCCCAGCATTTT

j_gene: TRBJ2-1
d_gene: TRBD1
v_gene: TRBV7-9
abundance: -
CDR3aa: CASSLAPGQGGNEQFF
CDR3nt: TGTGCCAGCAGCTTAGCTCCGGGACAGGGGGGGAATGAGCAGTTCTTC

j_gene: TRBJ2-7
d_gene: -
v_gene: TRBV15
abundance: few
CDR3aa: CATSFGPAYEQYF
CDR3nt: TGTGCCACCAGCTTTGGGCCCGCCTACGAGCAGTACTTC

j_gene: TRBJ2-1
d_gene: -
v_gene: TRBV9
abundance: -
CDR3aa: CASSVATLGNEQFF
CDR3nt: TGTGCCAGCAGCGTAGCCACCTTGGGCAATGAGCAGTTCTTC

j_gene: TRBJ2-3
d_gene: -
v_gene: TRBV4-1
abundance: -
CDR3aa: CASSQPQGRAQYF
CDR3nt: TGCGCCAGCAGCCAACCCCAGGGACGTGCGCAGTATTTT

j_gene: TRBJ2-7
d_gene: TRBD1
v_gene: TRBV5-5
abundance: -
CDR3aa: CASSWSGTGAYEQYF
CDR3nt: TGTGCCAGCAGCTGGTCCGGGACAGGGGCCTACGAGCAGTACTTC

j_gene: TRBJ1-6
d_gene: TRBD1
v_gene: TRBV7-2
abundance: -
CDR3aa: CASSLGTGQDAPLHF
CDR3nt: TGTGCCAGCAGCTTAGGGACGGGACAGGATGCACCCCTCCACTTT

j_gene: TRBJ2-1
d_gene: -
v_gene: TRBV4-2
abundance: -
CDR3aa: CASSSPEGGVGPNEQFF
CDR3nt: TGTGCCAGCAGCTCCCCGGAGGGCGGGGTTGGCCCCAATGAGCAGTTCTTC

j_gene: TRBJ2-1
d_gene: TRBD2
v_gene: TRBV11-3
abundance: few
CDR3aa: CASSNLAGGNNEQFF
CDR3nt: TGTGCCAGCAGCAATCTAGCGGGGGGGAACAATGAGCAGTTCTTC

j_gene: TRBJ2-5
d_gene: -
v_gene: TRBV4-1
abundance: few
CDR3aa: CASSHLLSEGETQYF
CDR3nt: TGCGCCAGCAGCCATCTTCTCTCGGAAGGGGAGACCCAGTACTTC

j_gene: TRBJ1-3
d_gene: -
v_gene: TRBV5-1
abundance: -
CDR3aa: CASSGGSSSGNTIYF
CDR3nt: TGCGCCAGCTCGGGAGGCAGTAGCTCTGGAAACACCATATATTTT

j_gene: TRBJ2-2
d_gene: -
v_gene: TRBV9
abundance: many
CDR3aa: CASSERSYTGELFF
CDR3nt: TGTGCCAGCAGCGAACGGTCCTACACCGGGGAGCTGTTTTTT

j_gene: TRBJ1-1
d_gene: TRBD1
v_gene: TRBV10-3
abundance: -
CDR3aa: CATGTGGNTEAFF
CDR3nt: TGTGCCACCGGGACAGGGGGTAACACTGAAGCTTTCTTT

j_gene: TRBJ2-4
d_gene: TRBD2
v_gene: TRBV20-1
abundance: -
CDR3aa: CGARDVAGCGQYF
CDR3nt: TGCGGTGCTAGAGATGTAGCGGGGTGCGGGCAGTACTTC

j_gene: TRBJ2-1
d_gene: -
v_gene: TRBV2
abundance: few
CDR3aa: CASSEQRVNEQFF
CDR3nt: TGTGCCAGCAGTGAACAAAGGGTGAATGAGCAGTTCTTC

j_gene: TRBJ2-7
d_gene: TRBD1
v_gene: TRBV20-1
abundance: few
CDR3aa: CSAWTGGTYEQYF
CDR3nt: TGCAGTGCCTGGACAGGGGGGACCTACGAGCAGTACTTC

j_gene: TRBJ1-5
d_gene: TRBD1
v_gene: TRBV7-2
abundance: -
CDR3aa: CASSKGQGTGEPQHF
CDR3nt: TGTGCCAGCAGCAAGGGACAGGGGACGGGAGAGCCCCAGCATTTT

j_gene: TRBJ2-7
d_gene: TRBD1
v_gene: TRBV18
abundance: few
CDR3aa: CASSDGTDYEQYF
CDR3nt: TGTGCCAGCTCAGACGGGACAGACTACGAGCAGTACTTC

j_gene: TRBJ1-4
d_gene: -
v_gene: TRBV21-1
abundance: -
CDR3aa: CASSKVAVGNEKLFF
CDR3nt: -

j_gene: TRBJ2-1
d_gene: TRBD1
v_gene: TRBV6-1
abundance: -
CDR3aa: CASSKGGQPSSYNEQFF
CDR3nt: TGTGCCAGCAGCAAAGGGGGACAGCCGAGCTCCTACAATGAGCAGTTCTTC

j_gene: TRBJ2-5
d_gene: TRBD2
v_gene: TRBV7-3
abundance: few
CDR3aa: CASSRTASGGRQETQYF
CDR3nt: TGTGCCAGCAGCCGTACGGCTAGCGGGGGCCGACAAGAGACCCAGTACTTC

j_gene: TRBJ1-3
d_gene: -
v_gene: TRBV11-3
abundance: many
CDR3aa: CASSWDPSGNTIYF
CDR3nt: TGTGCCAGCAGCTGGGATCCGTCTGGAAACACCATATATTTT

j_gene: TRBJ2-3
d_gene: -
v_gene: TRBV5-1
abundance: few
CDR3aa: CATSIQGSHAVVDTQYF
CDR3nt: TGCGCCACCTCGATTCAGGGGTCCCACGCCGTGGTGGATACGCAGTATTTT

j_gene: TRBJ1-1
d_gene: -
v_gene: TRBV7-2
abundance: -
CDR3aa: CASSLQGVSKAFF
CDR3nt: TGTGCCAGCAGCTTACAGGGAGTCTCGAAAGCTTTCTTT

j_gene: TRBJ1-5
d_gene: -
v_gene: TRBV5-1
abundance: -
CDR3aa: CASSLAAGGQPQHF
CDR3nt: TGCGCCAGCAGCTTGGCCGCGGGGGGTCAGCCCCAGCATTTT

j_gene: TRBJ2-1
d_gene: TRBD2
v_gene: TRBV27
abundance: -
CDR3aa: CASSLEGRLAGVYNEQFF
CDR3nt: TGTGCCAGCAGTTTAGAAGGGCGACTAGCGGGGGTGTACAATGAGCAGTTCTTC

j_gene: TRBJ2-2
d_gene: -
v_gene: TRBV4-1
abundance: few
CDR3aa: CASSQDGRGNTGELFF
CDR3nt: TGCGCCAGCAGCCAAGATGGGCGGGGGAACACCGGGGAGCTGTTTTTT

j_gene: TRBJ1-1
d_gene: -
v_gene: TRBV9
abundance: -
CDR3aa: CASSVMIAEAFF
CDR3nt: TGTGCCAGCAGCGTCATGATAGCTGAAGCTTTCTTT